The 30 T cell receptor beta chains reported below all come from one sample, sequenced in a study of beta chain features in type 1 diabetes. Whole-study results and caveats: Shortening that was moderate but significant affected the TCRB CDR3s of Type 1 diabetes patients in all four CD4+ subsets.

Antigens of these TCRs are unknown. Reverse transcribing all isolated RNA meant expressed TCRB transcripts were sequenced. Method: immunoSEQ multiplex PCR; TCRdb's copy keeps in-frame clones and lacks some. The table records roughly 260,000 clones, approximately 10% of them present only once. Material: naive CD4+ T cells from blood. These receptors were collected from a young man with type 1 diabetes.

The chain employs TRBV29-1 and TRBJ2-1, with D possibly being TRBD1 (5 bases). Per germline, CDR1 SQVTM and CDR2 ANQGSEA. Trimming left V 4 bases short and J 0 bases short, with 13 bases between. CDR3 length: 15 amino acids. The CDR3 is CSVADTQSSYNEQFF. The CDR3 DNA reads as TGCAGCGTTGCGGACACCCAGAGCTCCTACAATGAGCAGTTCTTC.

The rearrangement joins TRBV5-1 to TRBJ2-7; 7 bases are a match to TRBD1. Germline V gene sequence: CDR1 SGHRS, CDR2 YFSETQ. CDR3 length equals 16 residues. J gave up 1 base and V 0 bases, and 7 bases lay outside the gene matches. The CDR3 protein is CASSLAGQARSYEQYF. The CDR3 DNA sequence: TGCGCCAGCAGCTTGGCCGGACAGGCGAGGTCCTACGAGCAGTACTTC.

This clone was counted between two and nine times. This chain links TRBV2 with TRBJ1-1, with D maybe TRBD1 (6 bases). Germline V gene sequence: CDR1 SNHLY, CDR2 FYNNEI. Trimming pared 8 bases from V and 9 bases from J, leaving 13 bases between. This CDR3 region has 11 residues. CDR3 region: CASGDGTKAFF. The DNA for the CDR3 is TGTGCCAGCGGCGACGGGACAAAAGCTTTCTTT.

The J gene is TRBJ1-6, the V gene TRBV5-1, with D perhaps matching TRBD1 (5 bases). The V gene lost 5 bases and the J gene lost 3 bases, with 6 bases spanning the gap. The CDR3 consists of 13 residues. Germline loops: CDR1 SGHRS, CDR2 YFSETQ. This CDR3 is CASSQGYNSPLHF. The CDR3 DNA reads TGCGCCAGCAGTCAGGGCTATAATTCACCCCTCCACTTT.

The chain recombines TRBV9 with TRBJ2-1, with TRBD1 identical over 7 bases. Unmatched junction bases numbered 4, after V lost 0 bases and J lost 4 bases. Germline V lookup: CDR1 SGDLS, CDR2 YYNGEE. The length of the CDR3 is 15 residues. This chain's CDR3 is CASSVAPGGYNEQFF. Here the CDR3 DNA reads TGTGCCAGCAGCGTAGCTCCAGGGGGATACAATGAGCAGTTCTTC.

This clone was counted between two and nine times. The chain joins TRBV7-2 to TRBJ1-5; 10 bases line up with TRBD1. Germline-derived CDR1 and CDR2 are SGHTA and FQGNSA. The CDR3 extends over 15 amino acids. Trimming removed 6 bases from V and 4 bases from J; junction bases left unmatched: 6. CDR3 loop: CASRAGTGVNQPQHF. The CDR3 coding sequence is TGTGCCAGCAGAGCCGGGACAGGGGTGAATCAGCCCCAGCATTTT.

This clone was picked up a small number of times. This chain joins TRBV29-1 and TRBJ1-2; 10 bases are shared with TRBD1. The junction had 7 bases not matched to a gene; V was cut back by 6 bases and J by 6 bases. The germline V gene has CDR1 SQVTM and CDR2 ANQGSEA. The CDR3 is 13 amino acids. In nucleotides, the CDR3 is TGCAGCGTCAATCCGGGACAGGGGAATGGCTACACCTTC. Translated: CSVNPGQGNGYTF.

This clone was counted only a few times. For the CDR3, the DNA is TGTGCCAGCAGTTTCTCCTGGACAGGGGCTGGCTACACCTTC. Its protein product is CASSFSWTGAGYTF. This rearrangement joins TRBV27 to TRBJ1-2, with 9 bases that match TRBD1. CDR1 is MNHEY and CDR2 is SMNVEV in the germline V gene (reference sequence). The CDR3 spans 14 residues. Trimming took 3 bases from V and 7 from J; bases not matched to a gene: 6.

The sample holds a few counts of this clone. The chain carries TRBV5-1 and TRBJ2-2; D possibly corresponds to TRBD2 (5 bases). Per the germline V gene, CDR1 is SGHRS and CDR2 is YFSETQ. V shed 0 bases and J shed 8 bases, with 17 bases lying between them. The CDR3 sequence is 16 residues long. This CDR3 is CASSLVPSGVQGELFF. The CDR3 DNA sequence: TGCGCCAGCAGCTTGGTACCCAGCGGCGTACAAGGGGAGCTGTTTTTT.

This clone turned up a few times. CDR3 sequence reads: CASSQETGIVSVSTDTQYF. In DNA, the CDR3 is TGCGCCAGCAGCCAAGAGACGGGAATAGTGAGTGTGAGCACAGATACGCAGTATTTT. The gene calls are TRBV4-3 and TRBJ2-3, with TRBD2 as a possible D gene (5 bases). Deletions cut 0 bases from V and 0 bases from J, with 19 bases between. CDR3 length: 19 amino acids. CDR1 is LGHNA and CDR2 is YSLEER in the germline V gene.

The chain carries TRBV7-2 and TRBJ2-1; tentative D call: TRBD1 (6 bases). Germline assignment: CDR1 SGHTA and CDR2 FQGNSA. The germline V and J ends were trimmed by 3 bases and 5 bases, with 11 bases remaining between them. This CDR3 spans 14 amino acids. The CDR3 region has the DNA TGTGCCAGCAGCTTTCTCAGGGGCCACAATGAGCAGTTCTTC. It encodes CASSFLRGHNEQFF.

In this sample, this clone turned up a few times. V usage is TRBV11-2 and J usage is TRBJ1-4, with D perhaps matching TRBD1 (6 bases). CDR1 is SGHAT, CDR2 FQNNGV, per germline. V dropped 3 bases and J dropped 8 bases, with 10 bases sitting between them. This CDR3 region has 13 residues. The CDR3 region is CASSFGTLEKLFF. The CDR3 DNA reads as TGTGCCAGCAGCTTCGGGACACTCGAAAAACTGTTTTTT.

CDR3 nucleotides: TGTGCCATCAGCCCGGGGATAGCCGAATACGAGCAGTACTTC. This gives the protein CAISPGIAEYEQYF. The genes are TRBV10-3 and TRBJ2-7, with D maybe TRBD2 (5 bases). In germline, CDR1 is ENHRY, CDR2 SYGVKD. V lost 6 bases and J lost 4, with 16 bases in between. The CDR3 consists of 14 residues.

This clone was counted a few times. The chain has TRBV28 and TRBJ2-4; 7 bases map to TRBD2. CDR1 and CDR2 (germline): MDHEN, SYDVKM. The CDR3 consists of 13 residues. The J segment lost 3 bases and the V segment lost 8 bases, leaving 4 bases of the junction unmatched. The CDR3 DNA follows: TGTGCCAGCGCGGGGGATGGCAAAAACATTCAGTACTTC. It codes for CASAGDGKNIQYF.

This clone appeared a few times. The V call is TRBV5-1, the J call TRBJ1-1; D possibly corresponds to TRBD1 (5 bases). The CDR3 has 14 amino acids. CDR1 SGHRS and CDR2 YFSETQ come from the germline V gene. V lost 8 bases, J lost 5 bases, and 19 bases lay in between. CDR3 protein: CASAKGDLGTEAFF. CDR3 bases: TGCGCCAGTGCAAAAGGGGACTTGGGGACTGAAGCTTTCTTT.

The chain employs TRBV29-1 and TRBJ2-5; the match to TRBD1 covers 8 bases. This CDR3 has 12 amino acids. In germline, CDR1 is SQVTM, CDR2 ANQGSEA. J gave up 3 bases and V 7 bases, and 4 bases lay outside the gene matches. In nucleotides, the CDR3 is TGCAGCGGGGGGACAGGAGAAGAGACCCAGTACTTC. It codes for CSGGTGEETQYF.

This clone was recorded a few times. CDR3 sequence (DNA): TGTGCCAGCAGTCCTTACAATGAGCAGTTCTTC. This gives the protein CASSPYNEQFF. This chain joins TRBV6-5 and TRBJ2-1, with unresolved D. Trimming stripped 5 bases from V and 4 bases from J, with 3 bases between. This CDR3 spans 11 amino acids. CDR1 MNHEY and CDR2 SVGAGI come from the germline V gene.

V is TRBV4-2 and J is TRBJ1-5, with 7 bases fitting TRBD1. After removal of 0 bases from V and 11 bases from J, the junction contained 4 bases not matched to a gene. Germline loops: CDR1 LGHNA, CDR2 YNFKEQ. The CDR3 runs to 13 residues. CDR3 protein: CASSQDDQGAQHF. The CDR3 bases are TGTGCCAGCAGCCAAGACGACCAGGGGGCCCAGCATTTT.

J is TRBJ2-1 and V is TRBV11-2; TRBD2 matches 7 bases. The CDR3 is 15 amino acids. CDR1 is SGHAT and CDR2 is FQNNGV in the germline V gene. V lost 7 bases and J lost 8; bases outside the gene matches: 14. CDR3 amino acids: CASNTWGGKGHEQFF. The CDR3 nucleotides read TGTGCCAGCAACACGTGGGGGGGGAAGGGCCATGAGCAGTTCTTC.

V usage is TRBV5-4 and J usage is TRBJ2-3; perhaps TRBD1 as D (5 bases). V shed 0 bases and J shed 1 base, with 9 bases lying between them. This CDR3 has 15 amino acids. CDR1 SGHNT and CDR2 YYREEE come from the germline V gene (reference sequence). The CDR3 DNA is TGTGCCAGCAGCTTGGAGCAGGGTCGCACAGATACGCAGTATTTT. Translating it yields CASSLEQGRTDTQYF.

This clone occurred a few times. J is TRBJ2-5 and V is TRBV4-2, with 11 positions matching TRBD2. Germline values: CDR1 LGHNA, CDR2 YNFKEQ. V gave up 4 bases and J gave up 5 bases; unmatched junction bases: 6. The length of the CDR3 is 15 residues. The CDR3: CASSLGLAGVETQYF. The CDR3 DNA reads TGTGCCAGCAGCCTAGGACTAGCGGGTGTGGAGACCCAGTACTTC.

This clone was observed a handful of times. This rearrangement joins TRBV10-3 to TRBJ2-5; D is perhaps TRBD1 (6 bases). This CDR3 is built from 13 residues. The germline V gene encodes CDR1 ENHRY and CDR2 SYGVKD. V shed 4 bases and J shed 5 bases, with 11 bases lying between them. Written as DNA, the CDR3 is TGTGCCATCAGTGGAGGGGGATGGGAGACCCAGTACTTC. Translating it yields CAISGGGWETQYF.

This rearrangement joins TRBV29-1 to TRBJ1-2, with TRBD1 identical over 7 bases. Germline assignment: CDR1 SQVTM and CDR2 ANQGSEA. This CDR3 comprises 14 residues. V shed 4 bases, J shed 2 bases, and the junction held 7 bases outside the gene matches. The DNA of the CDR3 is TGCAGCGTTGTGGGGACAGCGTCCAACTATGGCTACACCTTC. Protein product: CSVVGTASNYGYTF.

V gene TRBV18 combines with J gene TRBJ1-1, with a possible D match to TRBD1 (5 bases). V was trimmed by 3 bases and J by 7 bases, leaving 12 bases between them. Germline assignment: CDR1 KGHSH and CDR2 LQKENI. The CDR3 loop spans 13 amino acids. The CDR3: CASSPAGRDEAFF. As DNA, the CDR3 is TGTGCCAGCTCACCGGCGGGACGGGATGAAGCTTTCTTT.

This clone turned up a few times. V gene TRBV5-1 combines with J gene TRBJ2-1; TRBD2 aligns across 16 bases. CDR3 length: 18 residues. CDR1 SGHRS and CDR2 YFSETQ come from the germline V gene. V was pared by 4 bases and J by 4 bases, with 8 bases of the junction left unmatched. The CDR3 spells CASSGAGTSGGAYNEQFF. The CDR3 bases are TGCGCCAGCAGCGGGGCCGGGACTAGCGGGGGGGCATACAATGAGCAGTTCTTC.

V gene TRBV4-1 combines with J gene TRBJ2-1, with D tentatively TRBD2 (6 bases). The CDR3 contains 16 residues. Trimming left V 5 bases short and J 3 bases short, with 17 bases between. CDR1 MGHRA and CDR2 YSYEKL come from the germline V gene. The CDR3 loop reads CASSGGGGNRYNEQFF. CDR3 coding DNA: TGCGCCAGCAGCGGTGGGGGAGGAAACCGCTACAATGAGCAGTTCTTC.

The V and J genes are TRBV4-1 and TRBJ1-5; possible D gene TRBD1, 6 bases. This CDR3 comprises 15 residues. V dropped 3 bases and J dropped 2 bases, with 11 bases sitting between them. Germline values: CDR1 MGHRA, CDR2 YSYEKL. CDR3: CASSHGTNRNQPQHF. CDR3 nucleotide sequence: TGCGCCAGCAGCCACGGGACAAATCGCAATCAGCCCCAGCATTTT.

This clone came up a few times. This rearrangement joins TRBV9 to TRBJ1-5, with D unclear. The CDR3 runs 13 residues. Looked up from germline, CDR1 is SGDLS and CDR2 is YYNGEE. Trimming took off 4 bases at V and 7 bases at J, with 12 bases between the two ends. CDR3 amino acids: CASSTGGVQPQHF. The CDR3 DNA sequence: TGTGCCAGCAGCACGGGCGGGGTACAGCCCCAGCATTTT.

In this sample, this clone turned up a few times. V and J are TRBV7-3 and TRBJ2-1; 9 bases align to TRBD1. CDR3 length: 13 residues. The trim removed 4 bases at V and 13 bases at J, leaving 8 bases unmatched. Germline V gives CDR1 SGHTA, CDR2 FQGTGA. In DNA form, the CDR3 reads TGTGCCAGCAGCTCAAGGACAGGGGAAAAACAGTTCTTC. Translation: CASSSRTGEKQFF.

The chain is built from TRBV5-1 and TRBJ2-3; 10 bases are shared with TRBD2. Germline V gene data show CDR1 as SGHRS and CDR2 as YFSETQ. The trim removed 1 base at V and 2 bases at J, leaving 1 base unmatched. This CDR3 is built from 15 residues. Here the CDR3 DNA reads TGCGCCAGCAGCTTGACTAGCGGGGCCACAGATACGCAGTATTTT. Translating gives CASSLTSGATDTQYF.